The sequence of this TCR beta chain was determined in a study of shared clonotypes between healthy human individuals. A word on this clone: Antigen: not known.

From germline, CDR1 is WSHSY and CDR2 SAAADI. Trimming cost V 8 bases and J 6 bases; bases outside gene matches: 17. The CDR3 length is 16 residues. Deep-level settings were used for running the assay. Repertoires were generated with immunoSEQ multiplex PCR, while TCRdb's copy carries only in-frame clones and drops some. Of about a million clones in the sample, roughly 77% were seen once. CD45RA+ naive and CD45RA-negative memory subsets were separated from CD4+ cells. Study-wide points: Non-shared clonotypes were found to have lower generation probabilities than the clonotypes that were shared by all four of the sorted-subset donors.

The TCR comes from a man aged 18 to 29 in good health. Some clones in this sample may be carry-over from other donors' samples. This chain links TRBV10-2 with TRBJ1-2, with 8 bases fitting TRBD1. What was sequenced was memory CD4+ T cells from PBMCs. Subset described: CD45RA-negative fraction. The CDR3 region has the DNA TGCGCCAGCGGAGCTGAGGGTACAGGGGGAGTCCATGGCTACACCTTC. Translated: CASGAEGTGGVHGYTF.